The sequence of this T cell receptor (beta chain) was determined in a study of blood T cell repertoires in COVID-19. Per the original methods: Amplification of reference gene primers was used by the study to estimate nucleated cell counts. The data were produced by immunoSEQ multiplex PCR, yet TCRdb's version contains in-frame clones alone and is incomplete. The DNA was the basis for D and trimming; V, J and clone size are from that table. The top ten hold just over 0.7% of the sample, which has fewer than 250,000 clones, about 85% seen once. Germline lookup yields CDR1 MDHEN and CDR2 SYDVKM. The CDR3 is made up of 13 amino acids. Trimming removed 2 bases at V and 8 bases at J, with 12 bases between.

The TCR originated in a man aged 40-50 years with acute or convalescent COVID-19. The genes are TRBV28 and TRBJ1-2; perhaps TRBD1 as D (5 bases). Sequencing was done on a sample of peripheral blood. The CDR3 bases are TGTGCCAGCAGTTTAAACTTCAGGGCCGGCTACACCTTC. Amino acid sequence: CASSLNFRAGYTF.